These T cell receptor beta chains were read from a single sample in a study of T cells in Graves' hyperthyroidism and ophthalmopathy. TCRdb re-called the multiplex PCR reads through MiXCR, storing one row per CDR3 protein. This table holds about 350,000 distinct CDR3 sequences, 14% found once. Sequenced material: blood. The receptors stem from a woman aged 30 to 39 with Graves' hyperthyroidism. CDR3s include the opening cysteine and the closing phenylalanine or tryptophan. The D gene is left open where the match is weak. Not all rows give a size; the values are once, few, many and, for expanded clones, a class.

d_call | j_call | v_call | clone_size | cdr3_aa | cdr3_nt
TRBD1 | TRBJ1-1 | TRBV6-1 | many | CASSRRQGLGNTEAFF | TGTGCCAGCAGTAGACGACAGGGTCTCGGGAACACTGAAGCTTTCTTT
. | TRBJ2-7 | TRBV6-2/TRBV6-3 | many | CASRTGTGPSEQYF | TGTGCCAGCAGAACCGGGACGGGACCCTCCGAGCAGTACTTC
TRBD2 | TRBJ2-1 | TRBV7-2 | many | CASSQGLAGKVFYNEQFF | TGTGCCAGCAGCCAGGGACTAGCGGGAAAGGTCTTCTACAATGAGCAGTTCTTC
TRBD2 | TRBJ2-2 | TRBV5-1 | few | CASSLAGTSNTGELFF | TGCGCCAGCAGCTTGGCCGGGACTAGTAACACCGGGGAGCTGTTTTTT
. | TRBJ1-4 | TRBV7-2 | . | CASSLGAGGWEKLFF | TGTGCCAGCAGCTTAGGGGCCGGGGGCTGGGAAAAACTGTTTTTT
TRBD2 | TRBJ2-3 | TRBV28 | few | CASSSPGGSVTDTQYF | TGTGCCAGCAGTTCCCCGGGGGGTTCCGTCACAGATACGCAGTATTTT
. | TRBJ2-3 | TRBV3-1 | . | CASSQGTGSRTDTQYF | TGTGCCAGCAGCCAGGGAACAGGGTCAAGGACAGATACGCAGTATTTT
TRBD1 | TRBJ2-3 | TRBV5-4 | . | CASSLGQGLTDTQYF | TGTGCCAGCAGCTTGGGACAGGGTCTCACAGATACGCAGTATTTT
. | TRBJ2-6 | TRBV30 | . | CAWTLVVSNVLTF | TGTGCCTGGACTCTTGTCGTCTCCAACGTCCTGACTTTC
. | TRBJ2-7 | TRBV28 | many | CASSSSGYVSYEQYF | .
TRBD2 | TRBJ2-7 | TRBV20-1 | many | CSASGEIAGVQEQYF | TGCAGTGCTAGTGGGGAAATAGCGGGAGTACAGGAGCAGTACTTC
. | TRBJ1-5 | TRBV6-1 | few | CASSPPGPRDGGQPQHF | TGTGCCAGCAGTCCTCCGGGACCCAGAGACGGGGGTCAGCCCCAGCATTTT
TRBD2 | TRBJ2-3 | TRBV4-1 | . | CASSQEGTSGSTDTQYF | TGCGCCAGCAGCCAAGAAGGGACTAGCGGGAGCACAGATACGCAGTATTTT
TRBD2 | TRBJ2-7 | TRBV20-1 | . | CSAASGNYEQYF | TGCAGTGCTGCTAGCGGGAACTACGAGCAGTACTTC
. | TRBJ1-3 | TRBV3-1 | . | CASAPLISGNTIYF | TGTGCCAGCGCGCCGCTTATTTCTGGAAACACCATATATTTT
TRBD2 | TRBJ2-1 | TRBV6-6 | . | CASSYSTSGYYEQFF | TGTGCCAGCAGTTACTCGACTAGCGGGTACTATGAGCAGTTCTTC